Following are 22 T cell receptor beta chains from one sample sequenced in a study of graft-versus-host responses after intestinal transplantation. Assay used: immunoSEQ multiplex PCR; TCRdb lists only in-frame clones, some missing. Of 120,000 or so clones detected, around 95% appear once; the ten largest clones hold 0.4% to 0.55%. Which antigens these TCRs recognize remains unknown. Sequencing used unstimulated CD8+ T cells sorted from spleen or lymph node cells, obtained before intestinal transplant. These receptors originate from a human donor who received an intestinal transplant.

The genes are TRBV5-1 and TRBJ2-1; D remains unclear. The V gene's germline CDR1 is SGHRS and CDR2 YFSETQ. The CDR3 totals 12 residues. Trimming took 9 bases from V and 4 from J, leaving 11 bases between them. The CDR3 here is CAITDEYNEQFF. Written as DNA, the CDR3 is TGCGCCATTACGGACGAGTACAATGAGCAGTTCTTC.

The V and J genes are TRBV29-1 and TRBJ2-1, with D hard to call. This CDR3 is built from 12 residues. In germline, CDR1 is SQVTM, CDR2 ANQGSEA. Deletions cut 2 bases from V and 4 bases from J, with 6 bases between. The CDR3 sequence is CSVELGYNEQFF. The CDR3 DNA follows: TGCAGCGTTGAATTAGGTTACAATGAGCAGTTCTTC.

This chain links TRBV7-6 with TRBJ2-1, with D possibly TRBD1 on 6 matching bases. Germline CDR1 SGHVS, CDR2 FNYEAQ. This CDR3 is built from 13 residues. V lost 6 bases and J lost 6, with 12 bases in between. CDR3 protein: CASSSSGVNEQFF. The CDR3 DNA follows: TGTGCCAGCAGTTCCTCAGGGGTCAATGAGCAGTTCTTC. Looking up the rest from reference TRBV7-6 and TRBJ2-1 gives the full variable domain: GAGVSQSPRYKVTKRGQDVALRCDPISGHVSLYWYRQALGQGPEFLTYFNYEAQQDKSGLPNDRFSAERPEGSISTLTIQRTEQRDSAMYRCASSSSGVNEQFFGPGTRLTVL.

This clone has only a few counts. The rearrangement joins TRBV19 to TRBJ1-2; 9 bases line up with TRBD1. Germline values: CDR1 LNHDA, CDR2 SQIVND (reference sequence). This CDR3 comprises 14 residues. V lost 8 bases, J lost 3 bases, and 7 bases stayed unmatched. The CDR3 loop reads CASGHGQGYYGYTF. The CDR3 DNA follows: TGTGCCAGTGGTCACGGACAGGGGTACTATGGCTACACCTTC.

The chain recombines TRBV6-5 with TRBJ2-7; the match to TRBD2 covers 7 bases. Germline loops: CDR1 MNHEY, CDR2 SVGAGI. The CDR3 totals 13 residues. V lost 2 bases, J lost 4 bases, and 2 bases stayed unmatched. CDR3 region: CASSYTGGYEQYF. Here the CDR3 DNA reads TGTGCCAGCAGTTACACCGGGGGGTACGAGCAGTACTTC.

The chain employs TRBV19 and TRBJ1-2, with 9 bases fitting TRBD1. Trimming removed 5 bases from V and 4 bases from J; junction bases left unmatched: 5. CDR3 length equals 14 residues. Germline V CDR1 and CDR2: LNHDA, SQIVND (reference sequence). The CDR3 protein is CASSAGTGSYGYTF. The CDR3 region has the DNA TGTGCCAGTAGTGCCGGGACAGGGTCCTATGGCTACACCTTC.

The rearrangement joins TRBV6-6 to TRBJ2-3; D is ambiguous. Germline CDR1 MNHNY, CDR2 SVGAGI (reference sequence). The V and J ends lost 0 bases and 2 bases respectively, with 9 bases between them. This CDR3 region has 15 residues. The CDR3 sequence: CASSYSIASTDTQYF. The CDR3 DNA follows: TGTGCCAGCAGTTACTCGATAGCCTCCACAGATACGCAGTATTTT.

CDR3 coding DNA: TGCGCCAGCAGGGGGACTAGCGATGAGCAGTTCTTC. Protein product: CASRGTSDEQFF. The chain combines TRBV4-1 with TRBJ2-1, with 10 bases lining up with TRBD2. Per the germline V gene, CDR1 is MGHRA and CDR2 is YSYEKL. Unmatched junction bases numbered 1, after V lost 6 bases and J lost 8 bases. The CDR3 is 12 residues long.

The chain uses TRBV27 and TRBJ2-4; 10 bases map to TRBD1. Per germline, CDR1 MNHEY and CDR2 SMNVEV (reference sequence). The CDR3 sequence is 18 residues long. J gave up 4 bases and V 1 base, and 10 bases lay outside the gene matches. CDR3 coding DNA: TGTGCCAGCAGTTTATTATCCCCGCCGGGACAGGGGAAAAACATTCAGTACTTC. This codes for CASSLLSPPGQGKNIQYF.

The chain recombines TRBV13 with TRBJ2-7, with TRBD1 as a possible D gene (6 bases). CDR3 size: 13 residues. Trimming took off 8 bases at V and 0 bases at J, with 11 bases between the two ends. Germline loops: CDR1 PRHDT, CDR2 FYEKMQ (reference sequence). CDR3 residues: CASSRDNSYEQYF. Written as DNA, the CDR3 is TGTGCCAGCTCACGGGACAACTCCTACGAGCAGTACTTC.

This clone has only one observation. The V gene is TRBV27, the J gene TRBJ2-2; possible D gene TRBD2, 5 bases. This CDR3 region has 14 residues. V lost 3 bases and J 5 bases, leaving 10 bases between the germline ends. Per the germline V gene, CDR1 is MNHEY and CDR2 is SMNVEV (reference sequence). The DNA for the CDR3 is TGTGCCAGCAGTTTTTCGACGGGGACCGGGGAGCTGTTTTTT. Translating it yields CASSFSTGTGELFF.

The sample holds one count of this clone. The chain is built from TRBV18 and TRBJ2-7; 10 positions match TRBD2. Germline assignment: CDR1 KGHSH and CDR2 LQKENI. V gave up 3 bases and J gave up 2 bases; unmatched junction bases: 7. The CDR3 runs to 16 residues. CDR3 loop: CASSPPKAGGPYEQYF. The DNA for the CDR3 is TGTGCCAGCTCACCCCCGAAAGCGGGAGGGCCCTACGAGCAGTACTTC.

V usage is TRBV6-6 and J usage is TRBJ2-7; 10 bases are shared with TRBD2. J gave up 2 bases and V 5 bases, and 9 bases lay outside the gene matches. Germline values: CDR1 MNHNY, CDR2 SVGAGI (reference sequence). This CDR3 spans 16 amino acids. CDR3 in DNA: TGTGCCAGCAGTCAAGATAGCGGGAGGAATCCCTACGAGCAGTACTTC. Translated, it gives CASSQDSGRNPYEQYF.

The chain is built from TRBV9 and TRBJ2-2; a weak D match, TRBD1 (6 bases). V lost 2 bases to trimming and J lost 4 bases, with 9 bases between them. This CDR3 is 14 amino acids long. The germline CDR1 and CDR2 sequences are SGDLS and YYNGEE. CDR3 residues: CASSVLDSTGELFF. The CDR3 region has the DNA TGTGCCAGCAGCGTTCTGGACAGCACCGGGGAGCTGTTTTTT.

This chain links TRBV11-2 with TRBJ2-7, with 13 bases lining up with TRBD2. J gave up 3 bases and V 5 bases, and 4 bases lay outside the gene matches. Germline CDR1 SGHAT, CDR2 FQNNGV. CDR3 size: 15 residues. This CDR3 reads CASSEGTSGIYEQYF. CDR3 sequence (DNA): TGTGCCAGCAGCGAAGGGACTAGCGGGATCTACGAGCAGTACTTC.

In its sample, this clone was seen once. The chain employs TRBV11-2 and TRBJ2-7, with D unclear. This CDR3 is 13 amino acids long. In germline, CDR1 is SGHAT, CDR2 FQNNGV. The V end was cut by 2 bases, the J end by 1 base, with 6 bases between. CDR3 coding DNA: TGTGCCAGCAGCTTATTTGTTTCCTACGAGCAGTACTTC. Translating gives CASSLFVSYEQYF. Full variable domain (remainder filled in from reference TRBV11-2 and TRBJ2-7): EAGVAQSPRYKIIEKRQSVAFWCNPISGHATLYWYQQILGQGPKLLIQFQNNGVVDDSQLPKDRFSAERLKGVDSTLKIQPAKLEDSAVYLCASSLFVSYEQYFGPGTRLTVT.

This chain uses TRBV9 with TRBJ1-5; D uncertain. Trimming stripped 2 bases from V and 5 bases from J, with 8 bases between. From germline, CDR1 is SGDLS and CDR2 YYNGEE. The CDR3 loop spans 13 amino acids. The CDR3 sequence: CASSVEGDQPQHF. DNA for the CDR3: TGTGCCAGCAGCGTGGAGGGCGATCAGCCCCAGCATTTT.

This clone has more than one count but fewer than ten. The V call is TRBV28, the J call TRBJ2-2; 7 nucleotides line up with TRBD1. The germline V gene has CDR1 MDHEN and CDR2 SYDVKM. This CDR3 is 14 amino acids long. Trimming at V came to 11 bases and at J to 1 base, leaving 7 bases not matched to a gene. The CDR3 DNA follows: TGTGCCGTACACCGGGACAGGAACACCGGGGAGCTGTTTTTT. Amino acids: CAVHRDRNTGELFF. Together with reference TRBV28 and TRBJ2-2, the CDR3 gives the full variable domain: DVKVTQSSRYLVKRTGEKVFLECVQDMDHENMFWYRQDPGLGLRLIYFSYDVKMKEKGDIPEGYSVSREKKERFSLILESASTNQTSMYLCAVHRDRNTGELFFGEGSRLTVL.

This clone has a handful of counts. V gene TRBV7-3 combines with J gene TRBJ1-5; D is perhaps TRBD1 (6 bases). Germline CDR1 and CDR2: SGHTA and FQGTGA. V shed 9 bases and J shed 6 bases, with 6 bases lying between them. CDR3 length: 10 amino acids. The CDR3 sequence: CARGGQPQHF. The CDR3 nucleotides read TGTGCCAGAGGGGGTCAGCCCCAGCATTTT.

The chain recombines TRBV28 with TRBJ1-5; 10 nucleotides align to TRBD1. The CDR3 totals 15 residues. Germline V gene data show CDR1 as MDHEN and CDR2 as SYDVKM. The junction had 8 bases not matched to a gene; V was cut back by 8 bases and J by 4 bases. This CDR3 is CASEKVGQGNQPQHF. The CDR3 DNA follows: TGTGCCAGCGAAAAAGTGGGACAGGGGAATCAGCCCCAGCATTTT.

The chain uses TRBV5-1 and TRBJ2-1, with a weak D call TRBD2 (5 bases). The germline V and J ends were trimmed by 1 base and 0 bases, with 17 bases remaining between them. This CDR3 is 18 amino acids long. CDR1 is SGHRS, CDR2 YFSETQ, per germline. This chain's CDR3 is CASSLRRPRAGSYNEQFF. As DNA, the CDR3 is TGCGCCAGCAGCTTGCGTAGACCCCGCGCGGGCTCCTACAATGAGCAGTTCTTC.

The chain recombines TRBV4-1 with TRBJ1-6; D is perhaps TRBD1 (5 bases). The CDR3 has 16 amino acids. Germline V gene lookup returns CDR1 MGHRA and CDR2 YSYEKL. V was shortened by 0 bases and J by 8 bases, with 14 bases between the two germline ends. CDR3: CASSQEGPEEYSPLHF. The CDR3, as DNA: TGCGCCAGCAGCCAAGAGGGGCCAGAAGAATATTCACCCCTCCACTTT.